These 27 T cell receptor beta chains originate from one sample sequenced in a study of cytomegalovirus exposure and HLA in healthy donors. PCR involved 60 Vbeta and 13 Jbeta primers. The protocol was immunoSEQ multiplex PCR, while the TCRdb copy is restricted to in-frame clones and leaves out a portion. Here the sample spans about 67,000 clones, 68% being singletons. The sequencing input was PBMCs. These receptors were taken from a woman between 25 and 40 years old in good health and CMV-seronegative.

The gene calls are TRBV2 and TRBJ1-1, with TRBD1 matching over 8 bases. CDR1 is SNHLY, CDR2 FYNNEI, per germline. The CDR3 runs to 14 residues. Trimming took 4 bases from V and 3 from J; bases not matched to a gene: 4. CDR3 sequence: CASSADRGYTEAFF. In nucleotides, the CDR3 is TGTGCCAGCAGTGCCGACAGGGGTTACACTGAAGCTTTCTTT.

V is TRBV19 and J is TRBJ2-3; the match to TRBD2 covers 16 bases. V was clipped by 5 bases and J by 1 base; unmatched bases: 6. The CDR3 is 18 residues long. Per the germline V gene, CDR1 is LNHDA and CDR2 is SQIVND (reference sequence). DNA for the CDR3: TGTGCCAGTAGTTTGGGGACTAGCGGGGGGGCGGGCACAGATACGCAGTATTTT. It specifies CASSLGTSGGAGTDTQYF.

This clone is a singleton in its sample. This sequence joins TRBV7-2 and TRBJ1-1; D gene unclear. CDR1 is SGHTA, CDR2 FQGNSA, per germline. The CDR3 is 18 residues long. Trimming pared 5 bases from V and 1 base from J, leaving 23 bases between. The CDR3 region is CASSPAHGLSRGNTEAFF. The CDR3 DNA reads as TGTGCCAGCAGCCCTGCTCATGGACTCAGCCGGGGGAACACTGAAGCTTTCTTT.

This clone was detected a few times. J is TRBJ2-7 and V is TRBV5-6; D call uncertain. V was shortened by 3 bases and J by 3 bases, with 4 bases between the two germline ends. The CDR3 totals 11 residues. In germline, CDR1 is SGHDT, CDR2 YYEEEE. The CDR3 bases are TGTGCCAGCAGCTCGTTCTACGAGCAGTACTTC. Its protein product is CASSSFYEQYF.

This clone has a handful of counts. This chain joins TRBV18 and TRBJ1-2, with 9 bases identical to TRBD1. The CDR3 contains 13 residues. V was pared by 4 bases and J by 7 bases, with 4 bases of the junction left unmatched. Germline values: CDR1 KGHSH, CDR2 LQKENI. The DNA for the CDR3 is TGTGCCAGCTCACGGACAGGGGTCTCTGGCTACACCTTC. Its protein is CASSRTGVSGYTF.

This clone was seen only a few times. The chain employs TRBV18 and TRBJ2-6; no reliable D call. Germline V gene lookup returns CDR1 KGHSH and CDR2 LQKENI. Trimming removed 1 base at V and 0 bases at J, with 16 bases between. CDR3 length: 19 amino acids. CDR3 sequence reads: CASSPLSRHGSSGANVLTF. The CDR3 region has the DNA TGTGCCAGCTCACCACTGTCGCGACACGGAAGCTCTGGGGCCAACGTCCTGACTTTC.

The chain combines TRBV5-4 with TRBJ1-1; TRBD1 might be the D (5 bases). Trimming shortened V by 0 bases and J by 1 base, and 13 bases separated the two germline ends. The CDR3 totals 16 residues. Germline CDR1 SGHNT, CDR2 YYREEE (reference sequence). In DNA form, the CDR3 reads TGTGCCAGCAGCTTGGGGGCCAGGGTGAGGAACACTGAAGCTTTCTTT. Its translation is CASSLGARVRNTEAFF.

The chain links TRBV5-3 to TRBJ2-7, with 8 nucleotides matching TRBD1. TRBV5-3 is reported as an ORF; its role is uncertain. The CDR3 runs to 14 residues. J was trimmed by 4 bases and V by 8 bases; bases with no gene match: 11. CDR3 sequence: CASSPGTGGYEQYF. The CDR3 nucleotides read TGTGCCAGCAGCCCCGGGACAGGAGGATACGAGCAGTACTTC.

This chain uses TRBV19 with TRBJ1-5; D unclear. The germline V and J ends were trimmed by 2 bases and 11 bases, with 10 bases remaining between them. The CDR3 covers 12 residues. Looked up from germline, CDR1 is LNHDA and CDR2 is SQIVND (reference sequence). The DNA of the CDR3 is TGTGCCAGTAGTATATACGGGATCGCCCAGCATTTT. Translated, it gives CASSIYGIAQHF.

The chain joins TRBV6-5 to TRBJ1-2; 8 bases agree with TRBD1. The junction had 10 bases not matched to a gene; V was cut back by 1 base and J by 6 bases. Per germline, CDR1 MNHEY and CDR2 SVGAGI. This CDR3 contains 16 residues. DNA of the CDR3: TGTGCCAGCAGTTACTTTCGACAGGGGCCGTTGCATGGCTACACCTTC. Translating it yields CASSYFRQGPLHGYTF.

The chain recombines TRBV10-3 with TRBJ1-6; the match to TRBD1 covers 9 bases. Trimming took 10 bases from V and 7 from J; bases not matched to a gene: 14. The CDR3 loop spans 16 amino acids. The germline V gene has CDR1 ENHRY and CDR2 SYGVKD. CDR3 residues: CASSLTQGARNSPLHF. DNA for the CDR3: TGTGCCAGCTCCCTCACACAGGGGGCGCGAAATTCACCCCTCCACTTT.

V gene TRBV28 combines with J gene TRBJ2-7; D might be TRBD1 (5 bases). The CDR3 has 12 amino acids. V was trimmed by 7 bases and J by 6 bases, leaving 13 bases between them. CDR1 is MDHEN, CDR2 SYDVKM, per germline. Here the CDR3 reads CASIHPQGEQYF. Here the CDR3 DNA reads TGTGCCAGCATTCACCCCCAGGGCGAGCAGTACTTC.

The chain uses TRBV25-1 and TRBJ2-1; a weak D match, TRBD1 (6 bases). V dropped 4 bases and J dropped 10 bases, with 11 bases sitting between them. Germline values: CDR1 MGHDK, CDR2 SYGVNS. The CDR3 is 12 residues long. The CDR3 nucleotides are TGTGCCAGCAGTGGCTCCGGGACAGAGCAGTTCTTC. It is translated as CASSGSGTEQFF. Full variable domain (outside the CDR3, taken from reference TRBV25-1 and TRBJ2-1): EADIYQTPRYLVIGTGKKITLECSQTMGHDKMYWYQQDPGMELHLIHYSYGVNSTEKGDLSSESTVSRIRTEHFPLTLESARPSHTSQYLCASSGSGTEQFFGPGTRLTVL.

V and J are TRBV27 and TRBJ2-2; D is perhaps TRBD1 (5 bases). With 5 bases removed from V and 8 bases from J, the gap between germline ends came to 24 bases. The germline gives CDR1 MNHEY, CDR2 SMNVEV (reference sequence). The CDR3 length is 17 residues. DNA of the CDR3: TGTGCCAGCAGTCCTGACCTCCTACAGGCCTATTGGGGGGAGCTGTTTTTT. Translating it yields CASSPDLLQAYWGELFF.

The rearrangement links TRBV19 to TRBJ2-3; 12 bases line up with TRBD2. With V trimmed by 5 bases and J by 4 bases, 13 bases remained unmatched. The CDR3 has 18 amino acids. The germline V gene has CDR1 LNHDA and CDR2 SQIVND (reference sequence). CDR3 nucleotides: TGTGCCAGTAGTCCTTCCCCCGGACTAGCGGGGCTTTCAGATACGCAGTATTTT. Amino acids: CASSPSPGLAGLSDTQYF.

With respect to this clone: This sequence may be a read error, since a much larger clone differs from it by one base. V and J are TRBV7-9 and TRBJ2-1; a possible D gene is TRBD2 (6 bases). In germline, CDR1 is SEHNR, CDR2 FQNEAQ (reference sequence). The CDR3 runs 16 residues. CDR3 DNA sequence: TGTTCCAGCAGCTTAGTAGTCGGGGGAGGCTACAATGAGCAGTTCTTC. This codes for CSSSLVVGGGYNEQFF.

V is TRBV5-1 and J is TRBJ2-7, with D tentatively TRBD1 (7 bases). V lost 8 bases and J lost 4, with 19 bases in between. This CDR3 has 14 residues. Germline-derived CDR1 and CDR2 are SGHRS and YFSETQ. CDR3 residues: CASSMEGAAYEQYF. As DNA, the CDR3 is TGCGCCAGTAGCATGGAGGGGGCGGCATACGAGCAGTACTTC.

The CDR3 DNA is TGTGCCAGCAGTCCACAGACAGGGCGCCTAGGCGGCTACACCTTC. The encoded protein is CASSPQTGRLGGYTF. The chain carries TRBV6-6 and TRBJ1-2; 7 bases are a match to TRBD1. Trimming cost V 5 bases and J 8 bases; bases outside gene matches: 14. Germline lookup yields CDR1 MNHNY and CDR2 SVGAGI (reference sequence). CDR3 length: 15 amino acids.

The chain couples TRBV4-1 to TRBJ1-4, with TRBD1 matching over 9 bases. CDR3 size: 18 residues. Germline trimming cut 0 bases from V and 6 bases from J; bases unmatched to any gene: 11. Germline V gives CDR1 MGHRA, CDR2 YSYEKL. CDR3 amino acids: CASSQDRGTGLWDEKLFF. DNA for the CDR3: TGCGCCAGCAGCCAAGATAGGGGGACAGGGTTATGGGATGAAAAACTGTTTTTT.

In its sample, this clone is medium-sized. The rearrangement uses TRBV19 and TRBJ2-1, with 15 bases identical to TRBD2. Germline V gene data show CDR1 as LNHDA and CDR2 as SQIVND (reference sequence). This CDR3 is built from 15 residues. V dropped 10 bases and J dropped 9; count of bases not matched to a gene: 10. The CDR3 region has the DNA TGTGCCACTAAGGGGACTAGCGGGGGGCCAGGTGAGCAGTTCTTC. This encodes CATKGTSGGPGEQFF.

This clone has a handful of counts. The J gene is TRBJ1-6, the V gene TRBV27; the D is unclear. Per germline, CDR1 MNHEY and CDR2 SMNVEV (reference sequence). Trimming cost V 7 bases and J 5 bases, with 9 bases left between them. This CDR3 is built from 13 residues. CDR3 in DNA: TGTGCCAGCAAGGAACAGAATAATTCACCCCTCCACTTT. Encoded protein: CASKEQNNSPLHF.

Note on this clone: An end of the junction does not agree with germline; a read error may underlie this. The V call is TRBV5-1, the J call TRBJ1-4; no clear D gene. Germline CDR1 is SGHRS and CDR2 is YFSETQ. This CDR3 is 13 amino acids long. This chain's CDR3 is CASSRSLNEKLFF. The CDR3 nucleotides read TGTGCCAGCAGCAGGAGCTTAAATGAAAAACTGTTTTTT.

The rearrangement joins TRBV29-1 to TRBJ1-2; 9 bases fit TRBD1. The V and J ends lost 7 bases and 1 base, in that order; junction bases with no gene match: 4. This CDR3 has 13 amino acids. Germline V gives CDR1 SQVTM, CDR2 ANQGSEA. The DNA for the CDR3 is TGCAGCGGCCGGACAGGGGATAACTATGGCTACACCTTC. It translates to CSGRTGDNYGYTF.

The CDR3 bases are TGCGCCAGCAGCCAAGACGGGACAGGGTTCGTCTCTGGAAACACCATATATTTT. Translated, it gives CASSQDGTGFVSGNTIYF. V gene TRBV4-1 combines with J gene TRBJ1-3, with TRBD1 matching over 9 bases. The CDR3 consists of 18 residues. Per the germline V gene, CDR1 is MGHRA and CDR2 is YSYEKL. The J segment lost 0 bases and the V segment lost 0 bases, leaving 6 bases of the junction unmatched.

The chain uses TRBV6-5 and TRBJ2-1; TRBD1 matches at 7 bases. Germline CDR1 and CDR2: MNHEY and SVGAGI. V shed 2 bases and J 5 bases; nucleotides not matched to a gene: 3. This CDR3 region has 14 residues. CDR3 in amino acids: CASSYARGHNEQFF. The CDR3 coding sequence is TGTGCCAGCAGTTACGCAAGGGGGCACAATGAGCAGTTCTTC.

This clone has only a few counts. This chain links TRBV10-3 with TRBJ1-2; 9 bases fit TRBD1. Germline-derived CDR1 and CDR2 are ENHRY and SYGVKD. CDR3 size: 14 residues. Trimming took 4 bases from V and 3 from J; bases not matched to a gene: 3. The CDR3 reads CAISARDRDYGYTF. The CDR3 bases are TGTGCCATCAGTGCGCGGGACAGGGACTATGGCTACACCTTC.

The chain combines TRBV7-6 with TRBJ1-6; 8 nucleotides line up with TRBD1. The germline CDR1 and CDR2 sequences are SGHVS and FNYEAQ. The CDR3 extends over 16 amino acids. The ends lost 5 bases at V and 4 bases at J; junction bases unmatched: 7. The CDR3 nucleotides read TGTGCCAGCAGCCCTGACAGGGGCGGGTATAATTCACCCCTCCACTTT. This encodes CASSPDRGGYNSPLHF.